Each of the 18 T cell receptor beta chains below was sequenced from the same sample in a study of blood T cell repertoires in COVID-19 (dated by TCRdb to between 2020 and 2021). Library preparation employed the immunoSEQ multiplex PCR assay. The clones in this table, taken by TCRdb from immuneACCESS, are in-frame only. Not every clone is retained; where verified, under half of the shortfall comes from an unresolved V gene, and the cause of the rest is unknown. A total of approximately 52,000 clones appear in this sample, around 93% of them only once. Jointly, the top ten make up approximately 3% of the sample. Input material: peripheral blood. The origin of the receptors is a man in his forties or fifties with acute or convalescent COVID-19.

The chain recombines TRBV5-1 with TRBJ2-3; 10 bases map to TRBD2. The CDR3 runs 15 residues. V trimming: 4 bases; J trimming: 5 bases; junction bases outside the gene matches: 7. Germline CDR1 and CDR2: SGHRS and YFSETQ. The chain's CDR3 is CASSIAGGGRDTQYF. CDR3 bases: TGCGCCAGCAGCATAGCGGGGGGCGGAAGAGATACGCAGTATTTT.

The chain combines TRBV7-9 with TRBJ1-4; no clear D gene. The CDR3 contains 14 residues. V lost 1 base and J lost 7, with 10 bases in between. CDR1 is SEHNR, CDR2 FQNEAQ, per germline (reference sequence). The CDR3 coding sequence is TGTGCCAGCAGCTTAGGGTCGGCGGGTGAAAAACTGTTTTTT. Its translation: CASSLGSAGEKLFF.

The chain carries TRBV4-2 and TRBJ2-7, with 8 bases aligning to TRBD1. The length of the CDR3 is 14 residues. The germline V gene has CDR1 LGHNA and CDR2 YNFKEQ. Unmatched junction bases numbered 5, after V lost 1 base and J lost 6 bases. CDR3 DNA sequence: TGTGCCAGCAGCCAAGGGACAGGGTCTGGCGAGCAGTACTTC. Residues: CASSQGTGSGEQYF.

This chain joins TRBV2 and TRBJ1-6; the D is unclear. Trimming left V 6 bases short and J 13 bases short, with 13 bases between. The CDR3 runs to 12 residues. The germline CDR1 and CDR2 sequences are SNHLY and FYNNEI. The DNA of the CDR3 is TGTGCCAGCAGCGAAACCCCTCAGCCCCTCCACTTT. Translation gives CASSETPQPLHF.

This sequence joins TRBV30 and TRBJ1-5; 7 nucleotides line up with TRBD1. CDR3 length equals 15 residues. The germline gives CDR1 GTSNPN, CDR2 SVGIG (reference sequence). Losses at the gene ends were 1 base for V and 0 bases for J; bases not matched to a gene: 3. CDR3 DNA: TGTGCCTGGAGTGGACAGGGTATTAGCAATCAGCCCCAGCATTTT. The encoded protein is CAWSGQGISNQPQHF.

CDR3 amino acids: CSASNQGSGNTIYF. CDR3 DNA: TGCAGTGCTAGTAATCAGGGCTCTGGAAACACCATATATTTT. The gene calls are TRBV20-1 and TRBJ1-3; D is possibly TRBD1 (5 bases). CDR1 is DFQATT, CDR2 SNEGSKA, per germline (reference sequence). The CDR3 has 14 amino acids. Trimming cost V 3 bases and J 0 bases, with 9 bases left between them.

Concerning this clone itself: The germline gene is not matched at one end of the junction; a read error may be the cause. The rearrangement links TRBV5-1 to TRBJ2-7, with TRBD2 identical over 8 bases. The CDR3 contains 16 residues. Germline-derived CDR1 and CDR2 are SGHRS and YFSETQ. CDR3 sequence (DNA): TGCGCCAGCAGCTTGGTTCGCGGGGGGCCCTCGGCGGAGCGGTACTTC. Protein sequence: CASSLVRGGPSAERYF.

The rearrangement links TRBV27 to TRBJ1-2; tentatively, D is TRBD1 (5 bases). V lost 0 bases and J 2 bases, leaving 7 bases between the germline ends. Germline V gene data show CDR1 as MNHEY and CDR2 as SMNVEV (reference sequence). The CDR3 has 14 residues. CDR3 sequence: CASSLSGGNYGYTF. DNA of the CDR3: TGTGCCAGCAGTTTATCGGGGGGGAACTATGGCTACACCTTC.

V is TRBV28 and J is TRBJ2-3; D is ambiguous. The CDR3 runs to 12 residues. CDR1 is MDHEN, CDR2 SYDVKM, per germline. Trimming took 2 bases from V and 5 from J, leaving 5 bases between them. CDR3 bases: TGTGCCAGCAGTTTAAGCGTAGATACGCAGTATTTT. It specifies CASSLSVDTQYF.

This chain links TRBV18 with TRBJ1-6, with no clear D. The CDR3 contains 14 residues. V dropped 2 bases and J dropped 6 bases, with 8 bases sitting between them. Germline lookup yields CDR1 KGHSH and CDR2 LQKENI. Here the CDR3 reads CASSPAGSNSPLHF. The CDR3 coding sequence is TGTGCCAGCTCACCAGCGGGCTCTAATTCACCCCTCCACTTT.

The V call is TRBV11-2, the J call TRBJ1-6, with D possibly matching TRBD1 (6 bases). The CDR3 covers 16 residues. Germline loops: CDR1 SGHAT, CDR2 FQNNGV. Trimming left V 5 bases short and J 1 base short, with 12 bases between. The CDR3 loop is CASSLTGTSYNSPLHF. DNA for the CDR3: TGTGCCAGCAGCCTAACAGGGACATCCTATAATTCACCCCTCCACTTT.

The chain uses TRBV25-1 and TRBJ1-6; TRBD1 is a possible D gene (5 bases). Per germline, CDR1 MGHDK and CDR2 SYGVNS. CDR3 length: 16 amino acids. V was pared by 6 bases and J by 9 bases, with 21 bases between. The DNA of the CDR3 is TGTGCCAGCAGGAAAGCATCGGGACTGAAAGTTTCACCCCTCCACTTT. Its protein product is CASRKASGLKVSPLHF.

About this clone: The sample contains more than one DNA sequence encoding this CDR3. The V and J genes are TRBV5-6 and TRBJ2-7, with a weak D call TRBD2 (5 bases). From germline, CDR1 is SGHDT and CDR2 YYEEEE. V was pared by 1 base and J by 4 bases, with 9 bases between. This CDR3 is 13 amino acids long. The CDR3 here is CASSLRGGYEQYF. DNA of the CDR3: TGTGCCAGCAGCTTGCGAGGCGGGTACGAGCAGTACTTC.

The CDR3 is CASSQSAWTGPNTIYF. CDR3 DNA: TGCGCCAGCAGTCAATCTGCTTGGACAGGCCCGAACACCATATATTTT. The chain combines TRBV23-1 with TRBJ1-3; 7 nucleotides agree with TRBD1. TRBV23-1 is annotated as an ORF whose role is uncertain. The V gene end was trimmed by 0 bases and the J gene end by 7 bases; junction bases not matched to a gene: 9. The CDR3 consists of 16 residues.

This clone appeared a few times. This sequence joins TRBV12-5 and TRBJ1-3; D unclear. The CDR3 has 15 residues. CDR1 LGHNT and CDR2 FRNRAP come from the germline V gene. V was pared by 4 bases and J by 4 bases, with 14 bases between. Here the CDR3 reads CASGSEGLRGNTIYF. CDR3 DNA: TGTGCTAGTGGTTCGGAGGGCCTTCGGGGAAACACCATATATTTT.

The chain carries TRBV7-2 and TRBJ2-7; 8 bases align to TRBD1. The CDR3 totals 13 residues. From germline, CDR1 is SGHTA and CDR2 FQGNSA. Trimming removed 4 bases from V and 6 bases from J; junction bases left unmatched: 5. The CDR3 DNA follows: TGTGCCAGCAGCTCAGACAGGGGTGGCGAGCAGTACTTC. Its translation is CASSSDRGGEQYF.

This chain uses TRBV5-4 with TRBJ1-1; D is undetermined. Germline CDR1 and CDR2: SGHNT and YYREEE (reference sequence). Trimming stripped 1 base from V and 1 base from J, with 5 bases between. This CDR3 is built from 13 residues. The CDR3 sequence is CASSLPGNTEAFF. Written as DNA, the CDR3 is TGTGCCAGCAGCTTGCCGGGGAACACTGAAGCTTTCTTT.

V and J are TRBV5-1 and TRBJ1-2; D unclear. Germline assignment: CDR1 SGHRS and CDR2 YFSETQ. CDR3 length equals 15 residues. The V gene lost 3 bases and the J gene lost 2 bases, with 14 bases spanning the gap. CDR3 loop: CASSSSPAGNYGYTF. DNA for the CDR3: TGCGCCAGCAGCTCGTCCCCGGCAGGCAACTATGGCTACACCTTC.